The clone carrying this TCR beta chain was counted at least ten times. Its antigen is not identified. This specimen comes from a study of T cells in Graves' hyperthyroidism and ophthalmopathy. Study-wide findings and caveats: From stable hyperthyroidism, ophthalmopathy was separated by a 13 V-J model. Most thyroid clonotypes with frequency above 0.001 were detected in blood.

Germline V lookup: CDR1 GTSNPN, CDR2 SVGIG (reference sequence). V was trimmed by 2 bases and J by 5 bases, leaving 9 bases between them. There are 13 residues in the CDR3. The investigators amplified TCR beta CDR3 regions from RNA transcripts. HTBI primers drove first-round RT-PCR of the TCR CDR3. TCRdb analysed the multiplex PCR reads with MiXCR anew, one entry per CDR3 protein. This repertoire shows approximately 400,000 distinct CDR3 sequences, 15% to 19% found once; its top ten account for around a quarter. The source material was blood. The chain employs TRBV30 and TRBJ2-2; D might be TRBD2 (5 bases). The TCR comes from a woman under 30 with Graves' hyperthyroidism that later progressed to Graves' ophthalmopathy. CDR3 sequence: CAWSRRETGELFF. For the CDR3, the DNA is TGTGCCTGGAGTAGAAGGGAGACCGGGGAGCTGTTTTTT.